These 28 T cell receptor beta chains share one sample of origin, sequenced in a study of blood T cells in healthy people across ages. PCR was performed a second time for about 7 to 12 cycles using a sample-barcoded 5' primer and a J-beta primer mix. TCRdb reprocessed the 5' RACE reads with MiXCR, giving one entry per CDR3 protein. Of over a million distinct CDR3 sequences listed, 40% to 45% were seen once; the top ten hold approximately 4%. Input material: blood. The receptor set was obtained from a young woman in good health.

This clonotype has a handful of counts. The CDR3 nucleotides read TGTGCCAGCAGCCATCCGTTTTACGGACAGGGGTATGAGCAGTTCTTC. Amino acid sequence: CASSHPFYGQGYEQFF. The chain uses TRBV7-9 and TRBJ2-1, with 9 positions matching TRBD1. The CDR3 has 16 amino acids. Unmatched junction bases numbered 13, after V lost 5 bases and J lost 8 bases. Germline V lookup: CDR1 SEHNR, CDR2 FQNEAQ (reference sequence). Drawing the rest from reference TRBV7-9 and TRBJ2-1, the complete variable domain is DTGVSQNPRHKITKRGQNVTFRCDPISEHNRLYWYRQTLGQGPEFLTYFQNEAQLEKSRLLSDRFSAERPKGSFSTLEIQRTEQGDSAMYLCASSHPFYGQGYEQFFGPGTRLTVL.

This clonotype was recorded a few times. The V and J genes are TRBV6-1 and TRBJ1-5; 8 bases are shared with TRBD1. This CDR3 has 13 amino acids. J gave up 5 bases and V 3 bases, and 0 bases lay outside the gene matches. Germline values: CDR1 MNHNS, CDR2 SASEGT. CDR3 nucleotide sequence: TGTGCCAGCAGTGACAGGGGGCATCAGCCCCAGCATTTT. It is translated as CASSDRGHQPQHF.

Concerning this clonotype: A read error may be the cause here, since a much bigger clone is one base away. The chain is built from TRBV12-3 or TRBV12-4 and TRBJ2-3, with 10 nucleotides matching TRBD1. The CDR3 runs to 15 residues. The CDR3 loop is CANSLRTGGPDTQYF. The CDR3 coding sequence is TGTGCCAACAGTTTAAGGACAGGGGGACCAGATACGCAGTATTTT.

For this clonotype: One end of the junction fails to match germline, which may point to a read error. The chain combines TRBV30 with TRBJ1-2, with 11 bases lining up with TRBD1. This CDR3 has 13 amino acids. The germline gives CDR1 GTSNPN, CDR2 SVGIG (reference sequence). CDR3 nucleotides: TGTGCCCGGAGTGGACAGGGGGCGACCGGCTACACCTTC. Translation gives CARSGQGATGYTF.

This clonotype has a handful of counts. The chain is built from TRBV3-1 and TRBJ2-3, with D maybe TRBD2 (5 bases). This CDR3 spans 13 amino acids. Per the germline V gene, CDR1 is LGHDT and CDR2 is YNNKEL (reference sequence). V lost 4 bases and J lost 8, with 13 bases in between. DNA for the CDR3: TGTGCCAGCAGCCTAAATCGGGGTAGTACGCAGTATTTT. This translates into CASSLNRGSTQYF.

CDR3 coding DNA: TGTGCCAGCACTCCAGGGGTCTATGGCTACACCTTC. Translating gives CASTPGVYGYTF. The gene calls are TRBV12-3 or TRBV12-4 and TRBJ1-2; maybe TRBD1 (6 bases). The CDR3 length is 12 residues. V lost 7 bases and J lost 4, with 10 bases in between.

Here the CDR3 DNA reads TGTGCCAGCAGTGTTGTAGGAGCGGGCCCCTACGAGCAGTACTTC. Translated, it gives CASSVVGAGPYEQYF. The gene calls are TRBV25-1 and TRBJ2-7; D perhaps matches TRBD2 (6 bases). The CDR3 is 15 residues long. CDR1 and CDR2 (germline): MGHDK, SYGVNS. V lost 4 bases to trimming and J lost 2 bases, with 15 bases between them.

Only a few counts were recorded for this clonotype. The V gene is TRBV7-2, the J gene TRBJ1-2, with TRBD1 as a possible D gene (5 bases). CDR1 and CDR2 (germline): SGHTA, FQGNSA. The V and J ends lost 5 bases and 8 bases respectively, with 15 bases between them. This CDR3 has 13 amino acids. CDR3 DNA: TGTGCCAGCAGCCCCCTGAGGGGCTCGGGCTACACCTTC. The encoded protein is CASSPLRGSGYTF.

The chain has TRBV10-3 and TRBJ2-5; D gene ambiguous. Germline-derived CDR1 and CDR2 are ENHRY and SYGVKD. There are 12 residues in the CDR3. The germline V and J ends were trimmed by 3 bases and 4 bases, with 6 bases remaining between them. The CDR3 loop reads CAISDVVETQYF. The CDR3 nucleotides are TGTGCCATCAGTGATGTGGTAGAGACCCAGTACTTC.

This clonotype was detected a few times. This chain uses TRBV4-1 with TRBJ2-5; 8 bases align to TRBD1. The J call may be in error: the DNA end matches TRBJ2-7 better. There are 14 residues in the CDR3. Germline assignment: CDR1 MGHRA and CDR2 YSYEKL. This CDR3 reads CASSQFWTGFEQYF. The CDR3 DNA is TGCGCCAGCAGCCAGTTTTGGACAGGGTTCGAGCAGTACTTC.

This sequence joins TRBV5-1 and TRBJ1-4; 7 bases line up with TRBD1. The germline CDR1 and CDR2 sequences are SGHRS and YFSETQ. The V and J ends lost 1 base and 5 bases, in that order; junction bases with no gene match: 8. The CDR3 has 16 amino acids. The CDR3 is CASSLIPGTVNEKLFF. CDR3 DNA sequence: TGCGCCAGCAGCTTGATCCCGGGGACAGTCAATGAAAAACTGTTTTTT.

CDR3 sequence reads: CASSYSRNGSSYNEQFF. For the CDR3, the DNA is TGTGCCAGCAGTTACTCGAGGAACGGTAGCTCCTACAATGAGCAGTTCTTC. The rearrangement joins TRBV6-6 to TRBJ2-1, with D hard to call. The CDR3 has 17 amino acids. V was pared by 0 bases and J by 0 bases, with 12 bases between. CDR1 MNHNY and CDR2 SVGAGI come from the germline V gene (reference sequence).

This chain uses TRBV6-5 with TRBJ2-5, with 10 bases identical to TRBD2. CDR3 length: 16 residues. The germline CDR1 and CDR2 sequences are MNHEY and SVGAGI. The trim removed 6 bases at V and 2 bases at J, leaving 9 bases unmatched. The chain's CDR3 is CASSDYRTSGQETQYF. Written as DNA, the CDR3 is TGTGCCAGCAGCGACTACCGGACTAGCGGACAAGAGACCCAGTACTTC.

The table lists this clonotype with a few counts. The V gene is TRBV12-3 or TRBV12-4, the J gene TRBJ1-1; D is unresolved. The germline V and J ends were trimmed by 6 bases and 0 bases, with 14 bases remaining between them. The CDR3 contains 15 residues. The CDR3 DNA is TGTGCCAGCAGCCCTCTGGCAGCCATGAACACTGAAGCTTTCTTT. Amino acids: CASSPLAAMNTEAFF.

Points on this clonotype: An end of the junction does not agree with germline; a read error may underlie this. Here the CDR3 DNA reads TGTGCCAGCAGCGAAGTGACAGGGGACACCGGGGAGCTGTTTTTT. Its protein is CASSEVTGDTGELFF. The chain joins TRBV2 to TRBJ2-2; 8 bases line up with TRBD1. This CDR3 is built from 15 residues. Germline CDR1 is SNHLY and CDR2 is FYNNEI.

About this clonotype itself: A read error may account for a junction end that differs from germline. CDR3 coding DNA: TGTTCCAGCAGCTTAATAGGCATCCGGCAGTATTTT. It yields the protein CSSSLIGIRQYF. This rearrangement joins TRBV7-9 to TRBJ2-3; D unresolved. Germline CDR1 is SEHNR and CDR2 is FQNEAQ (reference sequence). The CDR3 has 12 amino acids.

This sequence joins TRBV29-1 and TRBJ1-2; 7 nucleotides align to TRBD1. This CDR3 has 12 residues. J gave up 4 bases and V 6 bases, and 5 bases lay outside the gene matches. The germline gives CDR1 SQVTM, CDR2 ANQGSEA. CDR3 amino acids: CSVGQSLYGYTF. CDR3 in DNA: TGCAGCGTGGGACAGTCGCTCTATGGCTACACCTTC.

This clonotype was seen at least ten times. The chain couples TRBV5-1 to TRBJ2-3; a weak D match, TRBD1 (5 bases). V lost 4 bases to trimming and J lost 4 bases, with 13 bases between them. The germline CDR1 and CDR2 sequences are SGHRS and YFSETQ. The CDR3 length is 14 residues. CDR3 DNA: TGCGCCAGCAGCCCCGGACACCGGTCAGATACGCAGTATTTT. Its protein is CASSPGHRSDTQYF.

J is TRBJ2-1 and V is TRBV7-6; D is unclear. CDR1 is SGHVS, CDR2 FNYEAQ, per germline. The V gene lost 5 bases and the J gene lost 2 bases, with 16 bases spanning the gap. The CDR3 consists of 16 residues. CDR3 residues: CASSLLTGGAYNEQFF. The CDR3 coding sequence is TGTGCCAGCAGCCTCCTAACTGGCGGAGCCTACAATGAGCAGTTCTTC.

This chain joins TRBV5-6 and TRBJ1-5; D gene ambiguous. This CDR3 contains 14 residues. Trimming took 1 base from V and 11 from J, leaving 16 bases between them. The germline V gene has CDR1 SGHDT and CDR2 YYEEEE. The CDR3 DNA follows: TGTGCCAGCAGCTTGCGGACCTCCATACAGACCCAGCATTTT. It translates to CASSLRTSIQTQHF.

Turning to this clonotype: At one of its ends the junction is not consistent with the germline gene, which may arise from a read error. The rearrangement uses TRBV20-1 and TRBJ2-2; 8 positions match TRBD2. This CDR3 region has 16 residues. Germline V gives CDR1 DFQATT, CDR2 SNEGSKA (reference sequence). CDR3 in amino acids: CSARAPGLGNTGELFF. CDR3 coding DNA: TGCAGTGCCAGAGCCCCGGGACTAGGGAACACCGGGGAGCTGTTTTTT.

This clonotype showed up just once. The chain joins TRBV24-1 to TRBJ2-7; D not certain. Trimming cost V 4 bases and J 3 bases, with 9 bases left between them. The CDR3 runs 13 residues. In germline, CDR1 is KGHDR, CDR2 SFDVKD. Written as DNA, the CDR3 is TGTGCCACCAGTGAACCGGAAAACTACGAGCAGTACTTC. Its protein is CATSEPENYEQYF.

This clonotype was seen repeatedly, ten times or more. The chain joins TRBV28 to TRBJ2-3, with 10 bases matching TRBD2. The germline CDR1 and CDR2 sequences are MDHEN and SYDVKM. The CDR3 runs to 14 residues. V was clipped by 11 bases and J by 2 bases; unmatched bases: 7. CDR3 sequence: CASRLAGATDTQYF. Here the CDR3 DNA reads TGTGCCTCCAGACTAGCGGGCGCCACAGATACGCAGTATTTT. Complete variable domain (other parts from reference TRBV28 and TRBJ2-3): DVKVTQSSRYLVKRTGEKVFLECVQDMDHENMFWYRQDPGLGLRLIYFSYDVKMKEKGDIPEGYSVSREKKERFSLILESASTNQTSMYLCASRLAGATDTQYFGPGTRLTVL.

This chain links TRBV7-9 with TRBJ2-1; perhaps TRBD2 as D (6 bases). Per germline, CDR1 SEHNR and CDR2 FQNEAQ (reference sequence). CDR3 length: 16 residues. V was clipped by 2 bases and J by 4 bases, with 15 bases between them. CDR3 in DNA: TGTGCCAGCAGCTTATGGTTGGCTAGCGCATACAATGAGCAGTTCTTC. Translating gives CASSLWLASAYNEQFF.

This sequence joins TRBV7-9 and TRBJ2-5; D gene uncertain. From germline, CDR1 is SEHNR and CDR2 FQNEAQ (reference sequence). The ends were cut back, 8 bases at V and 2 bases at J, with 24 bases in the middle. The CDR3 is 17 residues long. The CDR3 is CASGPRSVANRQETQYF. CDR3 sequence (DNA): TGTGCCAGCGGACCTCGCTCTGTTGCCAATCGTCAAGAGACCCAGTACTTC.

This clonotype was seen only a few times. This chain joins TRBV28 and TRBJ2-7; perhaps TRBD1 as D (6 bases). The germline gives CDR1 MDHEN, CDR2 SYDVKM. CDR3 size: 14 residues. V gave up 8 bases and J gave up 1 base, with 15 bases separating them. The DNA of the CDR3 is TGTGCCAGCCAAAGGGACACCTTATCCTACGAGCAGTACTTC. Protein product: CASQRDTLSYEQYF.

This chain joins TRBV7-6 and TRBJ2-1, with 7 positions matching TRBD2. The V segment lost 5 bases and the J segment 11 bases; nucleotides outside the gene matches: 6. The CDR3 has 12 amino acids. CDR1 is SGHVS, CDR2 FNYEAQ, per germline. As DNA, the CDR3 is TGTGCCAGCAGCCGAACTAGCGCCAAGCAGTTCTTC. Its translation is CASSRTSAKQFF.

This clonotype has only one observation. J is TRBJ2-5 and V is TRBV11-2; 7 nucleotides match TRBD2. Germline CDR1 SGHAT, CDR2 FQNNGV. The CDR3 is 14 amino acids. With V trimmed by 4 bases and J by 3 bases, 5 bases remained unmatched. CDR3 nucleotide sequence: TGTGCCAGCAGCTCAAACGGGGGGAAAGAGACCCAGTACTTC. Protein sequence: CASSSNGGKETQYF.